Detailed here is one TCR beta chain. Its antigen remains unknown. Per the germline V gene, CDR1 is PRHDT and CDR2 is FYEKMQ (reference sequence). The J segment lost 4 bases and the V segment lost 4 bases, leaving 4 bases of the junction unmatched. The CDR3 runs 16 residues. These data originate in a study of T cell responses to AZD1222 COVID-19 vaccine. Study-level background: Pooled in the analysis were second doses at about 4 or about 12 weeks. Study conclusions and caveats: The breadth and depth of Spike-specific TCRs increased once two AZD1222 doses had been given.

The assay was immunoSEQ multiplex PCR, and TCRdb's table has in-frame clones only and misses some. This sample has around 140,000 clones, with 93% found just once. Sequencing used peripheral blood, obtained on day 0 of AZD1222 vaccination. This receptor was obtained from an adult in good health. The chain has TRBV13 and TRBJ2-3, with 14 bases matching TRBD2. CDR3 in amino acids: CASSSGTSGSSDTQYF. CDR3 nucleotide sequence: TGTGCCAGCAGCTCCGGGACTAGCGGGAGCTCAGATACGCAGTATTTT.